This TCR beta chain was identified during a study of cytomegalovirus exposure and HLA in healthy donors (dated by TCRdb to 2017 to 2019). Context from the whole study: According to an earlier analysis of a few hundred of the donors, roughly 180 million T cells yielded over 100 million unique TCR beta sequences and about 300 Gb of sequence data. Typing coverage differed by locus: A, B, C, DRB1 and DQB1 were typed in roughly 620-640 donors, DQA1 in 522, DPA1 in roughly 590, and DPB1 in around 440. Among 300 to 500 genotyped donors of the cohort, an average of around 220,000 unique TCR beta nucleotide sequences was sequenced per donor, of which about 19% were non-productive. About five DR-DQ haplotypes were handled as single units for association and clustering, since linkage in the cohort was strong. Among the roughly 430 genotyped donors, under 90% belonged to the genetic ancestry cluster associated with self-reported Caucasian donors. Along with the approximately 670-subject first cohort, a separate validation cohort of over a hundred different subjects was used. An early release covering roughly 600 HLA-typed donors comprised 250 to 350 gigabases of sequencing data and around 85 million unique TCR sequences. In the later analysis, no new phenotypic data were used to find candidate immune exposures; instead, reliance was placed on TCR beta sequences and their occurrence across donors. A later genetic analysis took genome-wide SNP genotypes for about three fifths of the 666 donors and used that subset as a discovery cohort. Donor age, sex, ethnicity and CMV serostatus were collected together with the repertoire data. HLA typing included class I and class II loci at four-digit resolution. All discovery cohort repertoires had been generated on a single sequencing platform. The study was designed to test whether signatures of past pathogen exposure could be identified by cataloging public T cell receptors. High-throughput TCR immunosequencing, statistical association of individual TCRs with disease status, and machine learning were combined to predict cytomegalovirus infection status. In a later analysis, previously published TCR beta repertoires from 666 donors were re-analyzed and high-resolution HLA genotyping was added so that TCR occurrence patterns could be studied. In an earlier analysis of 587 of the donors, high-throughput TCR beta sequencing was used to judge whether each TCR beta V gene segment behaved as functional or pseudogenic. The T cell repertoires of under 700 subjects were profiled by immunosequencing and related to cytomegalovirus serostatus.

From the germline V gene, CDR1 is SNHLY and CDR2 is FYNNEI. The CDR3 covers 12 residues, taking in both the cysteine and the phenylalanine. CDR3 DNA only is kept here, 36 bases in frame from base 1. The junction carries 8 bases between V and J, which are trimmed by 1 base and 10 bases respectively. To prepare the library, the immunoSEQ multiplex PCR assay was applied. For the multiplex PCR, a mixture combining 60 forward primers for TCR Vbeta segments and 13 reverse primers for TCR Jbeta segments was used. The CDR3 region of rearranged TCR beta genes was amplified from genomic DNA by a multiplex PCR assay. On the Illumina HiSeq System, the amplified TCR beta libraries were sequenced as 87-base-pair reads. In the authors' own workflow: A later analysis counted some 74 million unique TCR beta chains across the 550 to 750 repertoires, and 10 million to 12 million of these chains were shared by at least two donors. A nearest-neighbor algorithm error-corrected the raw reads and collapsed the reads into unique sequences, merging closely related sequences to remove PCR and sequencing errors. Alignment of CDR3 sequences to IMGT reference sequences was used to assign V, D and J gene segments. For a sequence to be retained, a match of at least six nucleotides to both a V gene segment and a J gene segment was required. Rearrangements were called productive when the CDR3 lacked stop codons and stayed in frame with V and J; all others were non-productive. CDR3 was defined by IMGT convention, running from the second conserved V-encoded cysteine to the conserved J-encoded phenylalanine. The earlier analysis of a few hundred of the donors excluded sequences that lacked an unambiguous match to a single V gene segment. In an earlier analysis of a few hundred of the donors, V segments were called functional above 56.7% productive rearrangements and were called segregating when the between-donor standard deviation exceeded 5%. A statistical classification framework was built to diagnose cytomegalovirus status from the catalog of TCR beta chain sequences. In a later analysis, TCR nucleotide sequences were compared against IMGT/GENE-DB human TR gene sequences so that V and J genes could be assigned. The TCRdist pipeline was used in a later analysis to assign CDR3 sequences and most-parsimonious VDJ recombination scenarios. In a later analysis, every TCR beta chain was defined by the combination of its CDR3 amino acid sequence and its V-gene family, and reads without a unique V-gene family were dropped. To address suspected cross-contamination and a sequencing artifact, a later analysis removed 592 highly shared, low-generation-probability nucleotide sequences. A later analysis calculated a clonal expansion index for each public chain from normalized within-repertoire ranks of inferred template counts. In a later analysis, generation probabilities were computed using a VDJ recombination model fitted to out-of-frame rearrangements, and the results were checked against IGoR. In a later analysis, hypergeometric tests were used to score TCR-TCR, TCR-HLA and TCR-CMV co-occurrence, with a repertoire-size bias correction applied to TCR pairs. A later analysis estimated false discovery rates by permuting HLA or CMV assignments 20 times. In a later analysis, co-occurring TCRs were grouped using DBSCAN, and TCRdist sequence similarity was added for clustering within HLA-allele-positive subsets. For co-occurrence clustering, repertoires with fewer than 30,000 or more than 120,000 public chains were excluded, along with several repertoires with anomalous nucleotide sharing. What TCRdb holds here is the immuneACCESS table cut down to in-frame rearrangements. Part of the clones is not present; checked against another copy, under half of the missing clones reflect an unresolved V gene, and the others are unexplained. V, J and clone size are taken as reported in that table, and D and trimming were inferred from the DNA itself. For this sample the table gives approximately 100,000 clones, of which about 68% were detected only once. The ten largest make up less than 4.5% of the sample.

Beyond this particular receptor, the publication reports: Specific HLA alleles were associated with around 18,000 TCR beta sequences at a false discovery rate of 0.05 in a later analysis. A few of the identified cytomegalovirus-associated TCR beta chains were confirmed in vitro to be specific for cytomegalovirus antigens. A further reported finding was that TCR beta sequences accurately predicted the HLA-A and HLA-B alleles for most subjects in the first cohort. When HLA alleles, especially DR and DQ, strongly co-occurred, attributing TCR associations to individual alleles was difficult. Sequencing depth was assumed to be roughly uniform across donors in the presence/absence analyses, though that assumption may not hold. Some IMGT-functional V segments, including TRBV6-2 and TRBV6-3, could not be distinguished by the 87-base-pair reads and were therefore excluded. Because HLA typing was missing for some donors at each locus, association tests included only the typed subset. In a later analysis, the rate of TCR association differed among HLA loci, with DRB1 alleles having the most associated TCRs and HLA-C alleles having the fewest. While some public TCRs were present in many individuals, most TCR sequences turned up only very rarely across donors. In a later genetic analysis, fewer N-insertions in productive TCRs were reported among donors in an Asian-associated ancestry cluster than the roughly 700-donor mean. According to the authors, the approach could potentially be generalized to other disease states and immunological phenotypes. Only TCR beta chains were sequenced in this cohort, and the absence of alpha or paired-chain data limited detectable features. In the study, approximately 160 TCR beta chains were listed as associated with cytomegalovirus. Correlated functional status among segregating V segments might reflect linkage disequilibrium, but an unknown experimental factor could not be ruled out. In an earlier analysis of fewer than 700 of the donors, most TCR beta V segments appeared in productive rearrangements about 87% or about 30% of the time, broadly matching IMGT annotations. A later analysis found that most CMV-associated TCR beta chains appeared HLA-restricted, with HLA associations seemingly driven largely by CMV exposure. In a later analysis, HLA-associated TCR beta chains showed more clonal expansion and lower generation probabilities than non-associated chains that were equally common. A later genetic analysis associated a missense DCLRE1C variant with V-gene and J-gene trimming of TCR beta chains, and an independent cohort replicated the association. Immune exposure information for the cohort was limited to CMV serostatus. A group of highly shared sequence variants was considered likely to be a technical artifact of the sequencing pipeline. The earlier analysis of approximately 590 of the donors excluded some 15 rarely observed V segments, including chromosome 9 orphons, because counts were too low. The classifier was reported to diagnose cytomegalovirus status with high specificity and sensitivity in both the original cohort and the validation cohort. According to a later analysis, parvovirus B19, influenza, CMV and Epstein-Barr virus appeared linked to several top co-occurrence clusters.

The cohort consisted of 670 or so healthy bone marrow donors. At the time of sampling, every cohort member was nominally healthy, though immune exposures that went unrecorded were likely present. The donor was CMV seropositive and belonged to the group of 250 to 300 seropositive cohort members. A peripheral blood sample was provided by each donor, and peripheral blood mononuclear cells were used for TCR beta sequencing. The Qiagen DNeasy Blood Extraction Kit was used to extract genomic DNA from the blood cell samples. On this clone itself: Its antigen specificity is not known. Per-nucleotide qualities are absent, and no much larger clonotype sits a single base away.

This chain is built from TRBV2 and TRBJ2-1; tentative D gene TRBD1, with 5 bases matching. This receptor was identified in a man aged 30-40 years in good health and CMV-seropositive. The material sequenced was PBMCs. The CDR3 amino acid sequence is: CASSEGGREQFF. The sequenced DNA is TGTGCCAGCAGTGAAGGGGGCCGGGAGCAGTTCTTC.